Shown below are 3 T cell receptor beta chains from a single sample sequenced in a study of T cells in Graves' hyperthyroidism and ophthalmopathy. Regions amplified from RNA transcripts were the TCR beta CDR3 regions. When the TCR CDR3 underwent first-round RT-PCR, the HTBI primer set was used. TCRdb independently ran MiXCR on the multiplex PCR reads; one entry per CDR3 protein. In the table there are roughly 630,000 distinct CDR3 sequences, around 16% of which are singletons. Sequenced material: blood. These receptor sequences come from a woman under 40 with Graves' hyperthyroidism.

This clonotype was observed at least ten times. This chain connects TRBV30 to TRBJ1-2; D remains unclear. V was pared by 0 bases and J by 4 bases, with 15 bases between. The length of the CDR3 is 15 residues. The germline gives CDR1 GTSNPN, CDR2 SVGIG (reference sequence). The CDR3 protein is CAWSVLRPSVYGYTF. The CDR3, as DNA: TGTGCCTGGAGTGTACTGCGACCTTCGGTCTATGGCTACACCTTC. The whole variable domain, filled in from reference TRBV30 and TRBJ1-2, reads SQTIHQWPATLVQPVGSPLSLECTVEGTSNPNLYWYRQAAGRGLQLLFYSVGIGQISSEVPQNLSASRPQDRQFILSSKKLLLSDSGFYLCAWSVLRPSVYGYTFGSGTRLTVV.

This clonotype was counted ten times or more. The rearrangement links TRBV5-8 to TRBJ1-2, with D possibly TRBD1 on 6 matching bases. The CDR3 consists of 14 residues. Germline V lookup: CDR1 SGHTS, CDR2 YDEGEE. V lost 2 bases and J 0 bases, leaving 8 bases between the germline ends. CDR3 residues: CASSFKGANYGYTF. As DNA, the CDR3 is TGTGCCAGCAGCTTTAAGGGGGCTAACTATGGCTACACCTTC. The whole variable domain, filled in from reference TRBV5-8 and TRBJ1-2, reads EAGVTQSPTHLIKTRGQQATLRCSPISGHTSVYWYQQALGLGLQFLLWYDEGEERNRGNFPPRFSGRQFPNYSSELNVNALELEDSALYLCASSFKGANYGYTFGSGTRLTVV.

The table lists this clonotype with many counts. The J gene is TRBJ1-1, the V gene TRBV5-1; D call uncertain. Trimming left V 4 bases short and J 4 bases short, with 26 bases between. This CDR3 comprises 18 residues. Germline V gene data show CDR1 as SGHRS and CDR2 as YFSETQ. CDR3 coding DNA: TGCGCCAGCAGCCAGGAGATTTTTCGAGCGGACCGTGGCACTGAAGCTTTCTTT. Translated: CASSQEIFRADRGTEAFF. Full variable domain (remainder filled in from reference TRBV5-1 and TRBJ1-1): KAGVTQTPRYLIKTRGQQVTLSCSPISGHRSVSWYQQTPGQGLQFLFEYFSETQRNKGNFPGRFSGRQFSNSRSEMNVSTLELGDSALYLCASSQEIFRADRGTEAFFGQGTRLTVV.